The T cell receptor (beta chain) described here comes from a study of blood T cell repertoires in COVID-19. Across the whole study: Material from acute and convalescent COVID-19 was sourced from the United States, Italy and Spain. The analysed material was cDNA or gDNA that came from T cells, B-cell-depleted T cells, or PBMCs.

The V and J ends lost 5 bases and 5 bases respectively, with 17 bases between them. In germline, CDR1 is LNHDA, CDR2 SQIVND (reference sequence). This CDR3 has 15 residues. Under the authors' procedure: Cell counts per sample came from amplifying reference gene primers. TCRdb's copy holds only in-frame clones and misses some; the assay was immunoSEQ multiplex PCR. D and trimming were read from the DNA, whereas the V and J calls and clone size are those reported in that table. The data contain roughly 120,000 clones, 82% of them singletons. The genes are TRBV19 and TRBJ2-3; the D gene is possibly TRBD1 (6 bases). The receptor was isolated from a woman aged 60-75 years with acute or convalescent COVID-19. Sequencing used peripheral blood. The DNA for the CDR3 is TGTGCCAGTAGTTTCAACAGGGACGGTCGAGATACGCAGTATTTT. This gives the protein CASSFNRDGRDTQYF.